Each of the 19 T cell receptor beta chains below was sequenced from the same sample in a study of CD8+ T cells in alopecia areata (dated by TCRdb to 2016 to 2019). The receptor library was made with the immunoSEQ multiplex PCR assay. RNA was extracted from all samples and reverse transcribed into cDNA as template for TCR sequencing. TCRdb retrieved this table from immuneACCESS and kept in-frame rearrangements only. Not all clones are present; in checked studies, unresolved V genes account for under half, and no reason is known for the remainder. Across this sample there are about 97,000 clones, with less than 50% seen only once. The top ten clonotypes cover 1% to 1.5% of the sample. Sequencing input: CD4+ T cells sorted from blood. The receptors were gathered from a human donor with alopecia areata.

The chain has TRBV28 and TRBJ2-1, with 8 bases fitting TRBD1. Trimming cost V 7 bases and J 1 base; bases outside gene matches: 12. This CDR3 comprises 17 residues. Germline V CDR1 and CDR2: MDHEN, SYDVKM. In DNA form, the CDR3 reads TGTGCCAGCACCGAGTATGGGGACAGGCTTTCCTACAATGAGCAGTTCTTC. As protein: CASTEYGDRLSYNEQFF. The variable domain in full, completed from reference TRBV28 and TRBJ2-1, reads DVKVTQSSRYLVKRTGEKVFLECVQDMDHENMFWYRQDPGLGLRLIYFSYDVKMKEKGDIPEGYSVSREKKERFSLILESASTNQTSMYLCASTEYGDRLSYNEQFFGPGTRLTVL.

The rearrangement links TRBV27 to TRBJ2-7; D is ambiguous. The V gene lost 7 bases and the J gene lost 0 bases, with 10 bases spanning the gap. This CDR3 has 13 amino acids. Germline lookup yields CDR1 MNHEY and CDR2 SMNVEV (reference sequence). In DNA, the CDR3 is TGTGCCAGCAAAGGGCGCGGCTCCTACGAGCAGTACTTC. Translation gives CASKGRGSYEQYF.

This clone has ten or more counts. This rearrangement joins TRBV2 to TRBJ2-4, with 7 positions matching TRBD1. The CDR3 loop spans 13 amino acids. The germline V gene has CDR1 SNHLY and CDR2 FYNNEI. V lost 4 bases and J lost 5; bases outside the gene matches: 2. For the CDR3, the DNA is TGTGCCAGCAGTGTAGGGACAGAAAACATTCAGTACTTC. Its translation is CASSVGTENIQYF.

The rearrangement joins TRBV19 to TRBJ2-1, with TRBD2 matching over 9 bases. The germline gives CDR1 LNHDA, CDR2 SQIVND (reference sequence). This CDR3 has 16 amino acids. The V gene end was trimmed by 3 bases and the J gene end by 1 base; junction bases not matched to a gene: 4. In nucleotides, the CDR3 is TGTGCCAGTAGTATCCGACTAGCGGCATCCTACAATGAGCAGTTCTTC. Its translation is CASSIRLAASYNEQFF. Supplemented by reference TRBV19 and TRBJ2-1, the full variable domain reads DGGITQSPKYLFRKEGQNVTLSCEQNLNHDAMYWYRQDPGQGLRLIYYSQIVNDFQKGDIAEGYSVSREKKESFPLTVTSAQKNPTAFYLCASSIRLAASYNEQFFGPGTRLTVL.

This clone came up a few times. The V and J genes are TRBV5-1 and TRBJ2-3; D perhaps matches TRBD1 (5 bases). Germline V lookup: CDR1 SGHRS, CDR2 YFSETQ. The V gene lost 5 bases and the J gene lost 3 bases, with 16 bases spanning the gap. CDR3 length equals 15 residues. Written as DNA, the CDR3 is TGCGCCAGCAGAACCCAGGGTGGTGGGACAGATACGCAGTATTTT. Translated, it gives CASRTQGGGTDTQYF.

The V gene is TRBV18, the J gene TRBJ2-2, with D maybe TRBD2 (6 bases). Germline CDR1 reads KGHSH; CDR2 reads LQKENI. CDR3 length equals 16 residues. V lost 3 bases and J lost 6, with 17 bases in between. Here the CDR3 reads CASSPPGLTKAGELFF. CDR3 DNA: TGTGCCAGCTCACCTCCGGGACTCACCAAGGCCGGGGAGCTGTTTTTT.

V usage is TRBV7-9 and J usage is TRBJ2-1, with no clear D. This CDR3 has 14 amino acids. With 0 bases removed from V and 4 bases from J, the gap between germline ends came to 7 bases. Germline CDR1 is SEHNR and CDR2 is FQNEAQ (reference sequence). CDR3 amino acids: CASSLAVKYNEQFF. The CDR3 DNA follows: TGTGCCAGCAGCTTAGCGGTTAAGTACAATGAGCAGTTCTTC. The full variable domain, in which reference TRBV7-9 and TRBJ2-1 provide the parts outside the CDR3, is DTGVSQNPRHKITKRGQNVTFRCDPISEHNRLYWYRQTLGQGPEFLTYFQNEAQLEKSRLLSDRFSAERPKGSFSTLEIQRTEQGDSAMYLCASSLAVKYNEQFFGPGTRLTVL.

The chain recombines TRBV29-1 with TRBJ2-5; D is undetermined. The ends were cut back, 1 base at V and 2 bases at J, with 14 bases in the middle. CDR1 SQVTM and CDR2 ANQGSEA come from the germline V gene. CDR3 length: 15 amino acids. The CDR3 DNA sequence: TGCAGCGTTGAAGGTTATAGAGTAGGGCAAGAGACCCAGTACTTC. It specifies CSVEGYRVGQETQYF. The full variable domain, rest sourced from reference TRBV29-1 and TRBJ2-5, is SAVISQKPSRDICQRGTSLTIQCQVDSQVTMMFWYRQQPGQSLTLIATANQGSEATYESGFVIDKFPISRPNLTFSTLTVSNMSPEDSSIYLCSVEGYRVGQETQYFGPGTRLLVL.

This clone was recorded a few times. V usage is TRBV28 and J usage is TRBJ2-7; D is perhaps TRBD1 or TRBD2 (5 bases each). This CDR3 comprises 15 residues. The V end was cut by 6 bases, the J end by 3 bases, with 18 bases between. Germline V gives CDR1 MDHEN, CDR2 SYDVKM. The CDR3 nucleotides read TGTGCCAGCAGCCCCCTGGGGACGGAGATCTACGAGCAGTACTTC. Protein: CASSPLGTEIYEQYF.

This clone was counted only a few times. The chain has TRBV7-6 and TRBJ2-5; TRBD1 is a possible D gene (5 bases). Germline CDR1 is SGHVS and CDR2 is FNYEAQ. Trimming removed 2 bases from V and 0 bases from J, with 10 bases in between. The CDR3 sequence is 15 residues long. CDR3 sequence: CASSLQGTYQETQYF. The CDR3 DNA follows: TGTGCCAGCAGCTTACAGGGAACGTACCAAGAGACCCAGTACTTC. The full variable domain, with the rest looked up from reference TRBV7-6 and TRBJ2-5, is GAGVSQSPRYKVTKRGQDVALRCDPISGHVSLYWYRQALGQGPEFLTYFNYEAQQDKSGLPNDRFSAERPEGSISTLTIQRTEQRDSAMYRCASSLQGTYQETQYFGPGTRLLVL.

The gene calls are TRBV7-2 and TRBJ2-3; 15 bases match TRBD2. Germline values: CDR1 SGHTA, CDR2 FQGNSA. The J segment lost 3 bases and the V segment lost 1 base, leaving 5 bases of the junction unmatched. The CDR3 has 18 amino acids. CDR3 amino acids: CASSLGGLAGGLTDTQYF. The CDR3 coding sequence is TGTGCCAGCAGCTTAGGAGGACTAGCGGGGGGGCTAACAGATACGCAGTATTTT.

J is TRBJ1-5 and V is TRBV5-6, with 7 positions matching TRBD1. After removal of 1 base from V and 7 bases from J, the junction contained 8 bases not matched to a gene. From germline, CDR1 is SGHDT and CDR2 YYEEEE. The CDR3 covers 15 residues. CDR3 sequence: CASSLSTGLGQPQHF. CDR3 bases: TGTGCCAGCAGCTTGTCGACAGGGCTAGGACAGCCCCAGCATTTT. The full variable domain, with the rest looked up from reference TRBV5-6 and TRBJ1-5, is DAGVTQSPTHLIKTRGQQVTLRCSPKSGHDTVSWYQQALGQGPQFIFQYYEEEERQRGNFPDRFSGHQFPNYSSELNVNALLLGDSALYLCASSLSTGLGQPQHFGDGTRLSIL.

V gene TRBV6-5 combines with J gene TRBJ2-7, with TRBD2 identical over 11 bases. Germline CDR1 MNHEY, CDR2 SVGAGI. This CDR3 spans 15 amino acids. V was clipped by 6 bases and J by 2 bases; unmatched bases: 6. The CDR3 protein is CASSLEGLAAYEQYF. As DNA, the CDR3 is TGTGCCAGCAGCCTCGAGGGACTAGCGGCCTACGAGCAGTACTTC.

The chain uses TRBV29-1 and TRBJ1-2; D is undetermined. The germline V gene encodes CDR1 SQVTM and CDR2 ANQGSEA. Trimming cost V 3 bases and J 12 bases, with 8 bases left between them. The length of the CDR3 is 9 residues. Written as DNA, the CDR3 is TGCAGCGTTGATCCGCCACACACCTTC. It codes for CSVDPPHTF.

The J gene is TRBJ2-5, the V gene TRBV5-1; tentative D call: TRBD2 (5 bases). V was pared by 4 bases and J by 5 bases, with 12 bases between. The CDR3 has 13 amino acids. The germline CDR1 and CDR2 sequences are SGHRS and YFSETQ. CDR3 sequence: CASSGGPVETQYF. The CDR3 DNA sequence: TGCGCCAGCAGCGGAGGCCCCGTGGAGACCCAGTACTTC.

The chain uses TRBV30 and TRBJ2-7, with 9 bases lining up with TRBD2. The germline V gene has CDR1 GTSNPN and CDR2 SVGIG (reference sequence). This CDR3 contains 14 residues. V was clipped by 3 bases and J by 6 bases; unmatched bases: 9. The CDR3, as DNA: TGTGCCTGGAGGGGACTAGCCGTCTCGGGCGAGCAGTACTTC. Translated: CAWRGLAVSGEQYF.

The V call is TRBV27, the J call TRBJ2-7; a weak D match, TRBD2 (7 bases). Per the germline V gene, CDR1 is MNHEY and CDR2 is SMNVEV (reference sequence). The CDR3 runs to 16 residues. Trimming left V 8 bases short and J 0 bases short, with 20 bases between. For the CDR3, the DNA is TGTGCCAGCTCCCGAGCGGGACACAGCCTCTCCTACGAGCAGTACTTC. Translation gives CASSRAGHSLSYEQYF.

This chain links TRBV30 with TRBJ1-1, with 10 bases lining up with TRBD1. CDR1 is GTSNPN and CDR2 is SVGIG in the germline V gene (reference sequence). The CDR3 covers 17 residues. J was trimmed by 1 base and V by 3 bases; bases with no gene match: 11. CDR3 loop: CAWRGFGQGGWNTEAFF. CDR3 DNA: TGTGCCTGGAGGGGATTCGGACAGGGGGGATGGAACACTGAAGCTTTCTTT.

This clone was counted only a few times. This chain connects TRBV5-1 to TRBJ2-2; 13 nucleotides line up with TRBD2. J was trimmed by 6 bases and V by 0 bases; bases with no gene match: 2. The CDR3 length is 16 residues. In germline, CDR1 is SGHRS, CDR2 YFSETQ. Here the CDR3 DNA reads TGCGCCAGCAGCTTGGGACTAGCGGGAGGAGCCGGGGAGCTGTTTTTT. It specifies CASSLGLAGGAGELFF.